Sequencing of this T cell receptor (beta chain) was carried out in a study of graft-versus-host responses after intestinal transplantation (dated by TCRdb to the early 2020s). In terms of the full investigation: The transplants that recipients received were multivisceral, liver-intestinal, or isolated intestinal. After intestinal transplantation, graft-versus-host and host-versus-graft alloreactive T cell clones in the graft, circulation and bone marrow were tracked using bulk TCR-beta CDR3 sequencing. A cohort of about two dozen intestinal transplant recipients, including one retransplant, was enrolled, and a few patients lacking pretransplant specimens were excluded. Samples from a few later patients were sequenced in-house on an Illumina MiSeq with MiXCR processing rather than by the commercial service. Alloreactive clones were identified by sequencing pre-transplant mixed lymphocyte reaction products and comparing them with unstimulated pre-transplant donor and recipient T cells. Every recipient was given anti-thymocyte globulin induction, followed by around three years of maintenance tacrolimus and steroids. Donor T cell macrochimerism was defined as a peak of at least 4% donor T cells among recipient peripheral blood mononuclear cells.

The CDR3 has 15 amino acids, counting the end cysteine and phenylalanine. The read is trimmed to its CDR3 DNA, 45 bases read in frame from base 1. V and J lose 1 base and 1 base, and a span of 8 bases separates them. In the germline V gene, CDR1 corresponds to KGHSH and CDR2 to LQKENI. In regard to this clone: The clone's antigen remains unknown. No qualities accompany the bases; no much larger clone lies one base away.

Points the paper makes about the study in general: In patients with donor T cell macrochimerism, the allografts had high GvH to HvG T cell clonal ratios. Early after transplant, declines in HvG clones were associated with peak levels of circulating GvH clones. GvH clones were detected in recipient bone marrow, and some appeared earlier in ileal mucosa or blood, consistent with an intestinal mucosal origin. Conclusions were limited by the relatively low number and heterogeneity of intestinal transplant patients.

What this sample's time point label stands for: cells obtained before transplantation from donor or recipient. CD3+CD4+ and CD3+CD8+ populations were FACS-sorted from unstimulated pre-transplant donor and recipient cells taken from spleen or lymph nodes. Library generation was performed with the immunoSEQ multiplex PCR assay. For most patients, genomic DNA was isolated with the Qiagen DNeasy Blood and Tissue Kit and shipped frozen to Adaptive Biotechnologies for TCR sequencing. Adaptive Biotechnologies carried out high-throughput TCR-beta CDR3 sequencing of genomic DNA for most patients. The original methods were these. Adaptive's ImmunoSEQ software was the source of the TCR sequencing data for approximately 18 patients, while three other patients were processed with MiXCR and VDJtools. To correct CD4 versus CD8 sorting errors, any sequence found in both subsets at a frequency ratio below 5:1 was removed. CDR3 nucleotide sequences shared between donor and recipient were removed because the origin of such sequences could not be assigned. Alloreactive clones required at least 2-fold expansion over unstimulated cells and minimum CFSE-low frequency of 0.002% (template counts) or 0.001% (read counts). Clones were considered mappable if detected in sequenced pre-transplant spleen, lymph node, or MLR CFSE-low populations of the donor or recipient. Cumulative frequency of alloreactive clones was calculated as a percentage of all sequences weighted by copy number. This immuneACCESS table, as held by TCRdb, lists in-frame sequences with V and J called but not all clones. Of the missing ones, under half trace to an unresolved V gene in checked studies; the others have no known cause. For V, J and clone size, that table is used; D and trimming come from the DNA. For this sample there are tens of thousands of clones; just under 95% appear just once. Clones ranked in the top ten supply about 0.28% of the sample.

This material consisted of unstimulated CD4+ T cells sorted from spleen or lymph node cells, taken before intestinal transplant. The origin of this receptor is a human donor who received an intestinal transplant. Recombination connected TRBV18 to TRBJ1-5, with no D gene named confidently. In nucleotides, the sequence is TGTGCCAGCTCACCACTTGGGGAGAGCAATCAGCCCCAGCATTTT. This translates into CASSPLGESNQPQHF. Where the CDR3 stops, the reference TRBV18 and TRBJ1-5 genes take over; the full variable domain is NAGVMQNPRHLVRRRGQEARLRCSPMKGHSHVYWYRQLPEEGLKFMVYLQKENIIDESGMPKERFSAEFPKEGPSILRIQQVVRGDSAAYFCASSPLGESNQPQHFGDGTRLSIL.